The TCR beta chain under discussion was sequenced for a study of response to subunit inactivated influenza vaccine. General study points: Authors suggested each seasonal flu vaccination may recruit only limited numbers of new T cells.

This clonotype has only a few counts. The target antigen is unknown. TCRdb ran MiXCR on the RT-PCR reads and lists one entry per CDR3 protein. The sample shows over 650,000 distinct CDR3 sequences, under 20% of them seen only once. Germline V gene data show CDR1 as ENHRY and CDR2 as SYGVKD. This CDR3 is built from 14 residues. Between the trimmed V and J ends, which lost 7 bases and 2 bases, there was a span of 14 bases. Sample: PBMCs from blood, taken around 5 days after vaccination. J is TRBJ2-5 and V is TRBV10-3; D may correspond to TRBD1 or TRBD2 (5 bases each). This sequence was found in a man over 45 who received an inactivated influenza vaccine. The CDR3 reads CAINHGTQQETQYF. Here the CDR3 DNA reads TGTGCCATCAACCACGGGACGCAACAAGAGACCCAGTACTTC.